Below, 21 T cell receptor beta chains from the same sample are listed, as sequenced in a study of metastatic and nonmetastatic thyroid tumors. All patients were treatment-naive before thyroid surgery. MiXCR was used by TCRdb to re-call the PCR reads. The sample lists roughly 38,000 clones, around 20% occurring once. Sample: blood. These TCRs come from a female donor with papillary thyroid cancer or a benign thyroid nodule (not recorded which). Some clones in this sample may be carry-over from other donors' samples.

This clone was detected a few times. Its ends do not fully match the called genes, so a read error is possible. The chain employs TRBV6-2 or TRBV6-3 and TRBJ2-3, with TRBD2 identical over 14 bases. The germline gives CDR1 MNHEY, CDR2 SVGEGT. The CDR3 sequence is 17 residues long. CDR3 in DNA: TGTTCCAGTGAGGGACTAGCGGGAGAAGGGTCCACAGATACGCAGTATTTT. Protein sequence: CSSEGLAGEGSTDTQYF.

The V gene is TRBV18, the J gene TRBJ2-1, with 9 bases fitting TRBD1. Germline CDR1 reads KGHSH; CDR2 reads LQKENI. The CDR3 loop spans 17 amino acids. J lost 7 bases, V lost 3 bases, and 13 bases had no gene match. CDR3 in DNA: TGTGCCAGCTCACCCTGCCATTCCGGACAGGGGACGAATGAGCAGTTCTTC. The encoded protein is CASSPCHSGQGTNEQFF.

This clone appeared many times. CDR3 in DNA: TGTGCCAGCAGTTACAGGGACACCGGGGAGCTGTTTTTT. Protein sequence: CASSYRDTGELFF. The V call is TRBV6-5, the J call TRBJ2-2; D ambiguous. The V gene lost 2 bases and the J gene lost 3 bases, with 4 bases spanning the gap. Looked up from germline, CDR1 is MNHEY and CDR2 is SVGAGI. CDR3 length: 13 amino acids.

In this sample, this clone is medium-sized. The V gene is TRBV6-2 or TRBV6-3, the J gene TRBJ2-3; TRBD2 agrees at 8 bases. The CDR3 contains 14 residues. With V trimmed by 6 bases and J by 2 bases, 4 bases remained unmatched. The germline V gene encodes CDR1 MNHEY and CDR2 SVGEGT. CDR3 bases: TGTGCCAGCAGGTCGGGACTAGACACAGATACGCAGTATTTT. This encodes CASRSGLDTDTQYF.

This clone came up many times. The V and J genes are TRBV15 and TRBJ2-1; D could derive from TRBD1 or TRBD2 (6 bases each). Germline lookup yields CDR1 LNHNV and CDR2 YYDKDF (reference sequence). This CDR3 is 15 amino acids long. V was pared by 0 bases and J by 7 bases, with 13 bases between. The CDR3 DNA sequence: TGTGCCACCAGCAGAGATAGGGGGGCTGTGAATGAGCAGTTCTTC. Encoded protein: CATSRDRGAVNEQFF.

Points on this clone: A much bigger clone sits one base away, suggesting this may be a read error. Other DNA variants within this sample encode the same CDR3. The V gene is TRBV5-6, the J gene TRBJ2-5, with D possibly matching TRBD1 (5 bases). V lost 6 bases and J lost 1, with 10 bases in between. The germline gives CDR1 SGHDT, CDR2 YYEEEE. This CDR3 spans 13 amino acids. CDR3 in DNA: TGTGCCAGCAATAGGGGTCTCCAAGAGACCCAGTACTTC. Translation: CASNRGLQETQYF.

There are many counts of this clone. This chain joins TRBV5-8 and TRBJ2-1; D is uncertain. The ends were cut back, 2 bases at V and 6 bases at J, with 9 bases in the middle. Germline CDR1 reads SGHTS; CDR2 reads YDEGEE. This CDR3 region has 13 residues. The CDR3 DNA is TGTGCCAGCAGCTTACTACTCTCCAATGAGCAGTTCTTC. Translation: CASSLLLSNEQFF.

This clone appeared many times. In DNA form, the CDR3 reads TGTGCCAGCAGTTTATCCGTTGGGGACGAGCAGTACTTC. The encoded protein is CASSLSVGDEQYF. V gene TRBV28 combines with J gene TRBJ2-7; D remains unclear. The CDR3 is made up of 13 amino acids. Germline V CDR1 and CDR2: MDHEN, SYDVKM. V was pared by 1 base and J by 5 bases, with 9 bases between.

This clone was seen only a few times. The chain carries TRBV12-3 or TRBV12-4 and TRBJ2-7; TRBD2 is a possible D gene (6 bases). The CDR3 is made up of 13 amino acids. Trimming took 3 bases from V and 8 from J, leaving 14 bases between them. CDR3 bases: TGTGCCAGCAGTTTGAAGGAGGGAGGAAAGCAGTACTTC. It codes for CASSLKEGGKQYF.

This clone was observed at least ten times. The CDR3 reads CASSLEGTGFNSPLHF. CDR3 DNA sequence: TGTGCCAGCAGCTTAGAAGGGACAGGGTTTAATTCACCCCTCCACTTT. The J gene is TRBJ1-6, the V gene TRBV11-2; 9 bases agree with TRBD1. Germline V gene lookup returns CDR1 SGHAT and CDR2 FQNNGV. The CDR3 extends over 16 amino acids. The V segment lost 0 bases and the J segment 6 bases; nucleotides outside the gene matches: 3. The full variable domain, with the rest looked up from reference TRBV11-2 and TRBJ1-6, is EAGVAQSPRYKIIEKRQSVAFWCNPISGHATLYWYQQILGQGPKLLIQFQNNGVVDDSQLPKDRFSAERLKGVDSTLKIQPAKLEDSAVYLCASSLEGTGFNSPLHFGNGTRLTVT.

In this sample, this clone turned up many times. V usage is TRBV12-3 or TRBV12-4 and J usage is TRBJ1-4; TRBD1 agrees at 8 bases. The CDR3 consists of 15 residues. V was pared by 4 bases and J by 10 bases, with 11 bases of the junction left unmatched. CDR3 DNA: TGTGCCAGCAGTTCGCCCCGGACAGGGCTAGTAAAACTGTTTTTT. Amino acids: CASSSPRTGLVKLFF.

CDR3 amino acids: CAISEQGYEQYF. The CDR3 bases are TGTGCCATCAGTGAGCAGGGCTACGAGCAGTACTTC. The rearrangement joins TRBV10-3 to TRBJ2-7, with D possibly TRBD1 on 5 matching bases. Germline V gives CDR1 ENHRY, CDR2 SYGVKD. This CDR3 contains 12 residues. Trimming stripped 2 bases from V and 3 bases from J, with 5 bases between.

This clone has a handful of counts. V and J are TRBV24-1 and TRBJ2-2; TRBD1 aligns across 7 bases. Germline V gene data show CDR1 as KGHDR and CDR2 as SFDVKD. This CDR3 region has 16 residues. V lost 4 bases to trimming and J lost 2 bases; unmatched junction nucleotides: 6. Written as DNA, the CDR3 is TGTGCCACCAGTGACTGGGGGACAGTTAACACCGGGGAGCTGTTTTTT. It is translated as CATSDWGTVNTGELFF.

The rearrangement uses TRBV5-1 and TRBJ2-7, with no clear D. Trimming removed 2 bases from V and 2 bases from J, with 8 bases in between. The CDR3 is made up of 13 amino acids. The germline CDR1 and CDR2 sequences are SGHRS and YFSETQ. CDR3 bases: TGCGCCAGCAGCTTTATGGATGCCTACGAGCAGTACTTC. Translated: CASSFMDAYEQYF.

Turning to this clone: The final CDR3 position lacks the conserved phenylalanine or tryptophan, pointing to a likely read error. The gene calls are TRBV7-2 and TRBJ1-3, with D possibly matching TRBD1 (5 bases). V lost 6 bases to trimming and J lost 12 bases, with 12 bases between them. Germline CDR1 and CDR2: SGHTA and FQGNSA. The CDR3 loop spans 11 amino acids. CDR3 sequence: CASSSGTVIYL. The CDR3 nucleotides are TGTGCCAGCAGTTCCGGGACCGTCATATATCTT.

At least ten counts were recorded for this clone. The J gene is TRBJ2-7, the V gene TRBV27; D may be TRBD2 (7 bases). From germline, CDR1 is MNHEY and CDR2 SMNVEV (reference sequence). V lost 4 bases and J lost 2, with 18 bases in between. The CDR3 contains 16 residues. CDR3 sequence (DNA): TGTGCCAGCAGTTCCGGGGGGCTAGCGGTGCCCTACGAGCAGTACTTC. It yields the protein CASSSGGLAVPYEQYF.

Only a few counts were recorded for this clone. This may be a read error: a much more frequent sequence differs by one nucleotide. Likely a read error: the CDR3 ends without its conserved phenylalanine or tryptophan. V gene TRBV9 combines with J gene TRBJ2-3; TRBD2 agrees at 8 bases. The CDR3 extends over 15 amino acids. Germline CDR1 is SGDLS and CDR2 is YYNGEE. Trimming took 3 bases from V and 4 from J; bases not matched to a gene: 7. CDR3 bases: TGTGCCAGCAGCGCCCTCCGGGGGGGGGCAGATACGCAGTATTCT. Amino acids: CASSALRGGADTQYS.

This chain links TRBV11-2 with TRBJ2-2; 8 bases fit TRBD2. This CDR3 has 16 amino acids. Losses at the gene ends were 0 bases for V and 7 bases for J; bases not matched to a gene: 7. From germline, CDR1 is SGHAT and CDR2 FQNNGV. The CDR3 sequence is CASSLEAAGAGGELFF. The DNA of the CDR3 is TGTGCCAGCAGCTTAGAAGCAGCGGGAGCGGGCGGGGAGCTGTTTTTT.

This clone was seen more than once but under ten times. A much larger clone differs by one base, so this may be a read error. This chain joins TRBV20-1 and TRBJ2-3, with D possibly TRBD1 on 5 matching bases. Trimming removed 6 bases from V and 5 bases from J, with 18 bases in between. This CDR3 has 14 amino acids. Germline CDR1 reads DFQATT; CDR2 reads SNEGSKA (reference sequence). The CDR3 region has the DNA TGCAGTGCGTTCTCGGACAATTATGGAGATACGCAGTATTTT. This encodes CSAFSDNYGDTQYF.

This clone was recorded many times. The chain is built from TRBV5-6 and TRBJ2-3; 12 bases are shared with TRBD2. The germline V gene encodes CDR1 SGHDT and CDR2 YYEEEE. Trimming took 0 bases from V and 8 from J; bases not matched to a gene: 4. The CDR3 consists of 15 residues. The CDR3 protein is CASSLGLAGVGTQYF. The CDR3 DNA reads TGTGCCAGCAGCTTGGGACTAGCGGGAGTGGGTACGCAGTATTTT.

This clone has a single count. V gene TRBV4-1 combines with J gene TRBJ1-5; D is ambiguous. Trimming cost V 4 bases and J 4 bases, with 11 bases left between them. Germline V gene sequence: CDR1 MGHRA, CDR2 YSYEKL. The CDR3 spans 14 residues. For the CDR3, the DNA is TGCGCCAGCAGCCCCAGAGAAGGAAATCAGCCCCAGCATTTT. Its protein product is CASSPREGNQPQHF.